This TCR beta chain originates from a study of vaccination and CD4 T cells after COVID-19. Study-wide context: At a median approximately 76 days (range 14 to 241) after dose two, post-vaccine samples were obtained. In culture, cells were exposed to overlapping spike peptides from SARS-CoV-2, HCoV-NL63, HCoV-OC43 and HCoV-229E.

Study-level results: SARS-CoV-2-reactive clonotypes rose nonsignificantly, with the median going from approximately 21 to 40.

Deletions cut 6 bases from V and 4 bases from J, with 18 bases between. Germline values: CDR1 DFQATT, CDR2 SNEGSKA (reference sequence). CDR3 size: 14 residues. Treatment: roughly ten-day PBMC culture with coronavirus spike peptide pools or control peptides (ViraFEST assay). As regards this clonotype: Its antigen is not identified.

The Oncomine TCR Beta short-read assay sequenced DNA from cultured CD4+ T cells. TCRdb independently ran MiXCR on the PCR reads; one entry per CDR3 protein. The sample carries roughly 20,000 distinct CDR3 sequences, roughly 73% recorded once. The gene calls are TRBV20-1 and TRBJ1-2, with D possibly TRBD1 on 6 matching bases. This sequence was found in a human donor who received a COVID-19 vaccine. Sequenced material: CD4+ T cells from blood, cultured in vitro, taken after SARS-CoV-2 vaccination. The CDR3 DNA sequence: TGCAGTGCCACGGGGGGCGGCGAGGCCTATGGCTACACCTTC. Encoded protein: CSATGGGEAYGYTF.